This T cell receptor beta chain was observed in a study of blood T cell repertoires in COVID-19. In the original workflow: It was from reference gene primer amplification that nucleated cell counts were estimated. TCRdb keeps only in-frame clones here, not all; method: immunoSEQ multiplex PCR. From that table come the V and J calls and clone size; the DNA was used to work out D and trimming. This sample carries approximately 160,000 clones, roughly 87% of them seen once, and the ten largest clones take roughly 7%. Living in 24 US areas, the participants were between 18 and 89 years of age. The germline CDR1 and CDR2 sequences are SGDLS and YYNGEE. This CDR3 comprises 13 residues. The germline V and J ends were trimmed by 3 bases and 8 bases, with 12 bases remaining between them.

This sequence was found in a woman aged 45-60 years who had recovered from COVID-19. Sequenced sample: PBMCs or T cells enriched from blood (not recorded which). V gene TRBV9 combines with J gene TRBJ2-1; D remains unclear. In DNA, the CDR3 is TGTGCCAGCAGCGAGAGGTCACACGATGAGCAGTTCTTC. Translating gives CASSERSHDEQFF.